These T cell receptor beta chains were read from a single sample in a study of shared clonotypes between healthy human individuals. Sequenced by immunoSEQ multiplex PCR; TCRdb stores in-frame clones only, minus some. The sample records about 2 million clones, about 95% being singletons. The sequenced sample was naive CD8+ T cells sorted from blood. Receptors originate from a man in his late teens or twenties in good health. The CDR3 runs from the conserved cysteine through the conserved F or W. A D gene is named only where the DNA matches it firmly. Some rows mark clone size as missing; the rest say once, few, many or name a class of expanded clone.

.	TRBV6-1	.	TRBJ2-7	TGTGCCAGCAGTGAACCCCACAGGCCGGGAAGCTACGAGCAGTACTTC	CASSEPHRPGSYEQYF
.	TRBV4-3	few	TRBJ2-7	TGCGCCAGCAGCCAAGATCCAGGGAGCTCCTACGAGCAGTACTTC	CASSQDPGSSYEQYF
TRBD2	TRBV19	.	TRBJ2-3	TGTGCCAGTACCCCCGGACTAGCCACCTTAATCGATACGCAGTATTTT	CASTPGLATLIDTQYF
.	TRBV9	once	TRBJ1-1	TGTGCCAGCAGCGTAGAGGGGCTTGACACTGAAGCTTTCTTT	CASSVEGLDTEAFF
.	TRBV2	.	TRBJ2-3	TGTGCCAGCACCCCGGGGGCCTCTTTAACAGATACGCAGTATTTT	CASTPGASLTDTQYF
TRBD1	TRBV5-6	.	TRBJ1-2	TGTGCCAGCAGCTTGGCAGGTGTGACAGGGCGTACGTATGACTATGGCTACACCTTC	CASSLAGVTGRTYDYGYTF
.	TRBV4-2	.	TRBJ1-2	TGTGCCAGCAGCCCCAGTGGGGTCTGGATAGGTGGCTACACCTTC	CASSPSGVWIGGYTF
.	TRBV4-1	.	TRBJ2-7	TGCGCCAGCAGCCAAGTTGAGAGAGGCCTGCGACTGAACTACGAGCAGTACTTC	CASSQVERGLRLNYEQYF
TRBD1	TRBV5-4	.	TRBJ1-1	TGTGCCAGCAGCTGGGACAGGGGGCGCGTGGACACTGAAGCTTTCTTT	CASSWDRGRVDTEAFF
TRBD1	TRBV7-9	.	TRBJ1-4	TGTGCCAGCAGCTTAGCGAGACAGGGCGAAGAAAAACTGTTTTTT	CASSLARQGEEKLFF
.	TRBV7-9	.	TRBJ1-5	TGTGCCAGCAGCTTCTCGAGCAATCAGCCCCAGCATTTT	CASSFSSNQPQHF
.	TRBV6-5	.	TRBJ1-4	TGTGCCACCTACGGGGGATCTTTCAGTGGAAAACTGTTTTTT	CATYGGSFSGKLFF
.	TRBV9	.	TRBJ1-6	TGTGCCAGCAGCGTAGACGGGGTTAATTCACCCCTCCACTTT	CASSVDGVNSPLHF
TRBD1	TRBV7-9	.	TRBJ2-7	TGTGCCAGCAGCCGGGACAGGGGGCGCTTCTTC	CASSRDRGRFF
.	TRBV27	.	TRBJ2-7	TGTGCCAGCAGTTTTGTGGGATCCACCTACGAGCAGTACTTC	CASSFVGSTYEQYF
.	TRBV4-1	.	TRBJ2-1	TGCGCCAGCAGCCCCCTCGGCGAGGGGCCTTACAATGAGCAGTTCTTC	CASSPLGEGPYNEQFF
TRBD1	TRBV11-2	.	TRBJ1-2	TGTGCCAGCAGCTCGGGACAGGGAAACTATGGCTACACCTTC	CASSSGQGNYGYTF
.	TRBV13	.	TRBJ2-2	TGTGCCAGCAGCTACCGGAGGACCGGGGAGCTGTTTTTT	CASSYRRTGELFF
.	TRBV5-4	.	TRBJ1-1	TGTGCCAGCAGGGACGGGACATTAGATACTGAAGCTTTCTTT	CASRDGTLDTEAFF
.	TRBV6-5	.	TRBJ1-1	TGTGCCAGCAGTTACTCGGGTCTTAATGGGGTAGCTGAAGCTTTCTTT	CASSYSGLNGVAEAFF
.	TRBV6-6	once	TRBJ2-5	TGTGCCAGCAGTTACGGGTTAGGGGGAGAGACCCAGTACTTC	CASSYGLGGETQYF
.	TRBV11-2	.	TRBJ1-5	TGTGCCAGCAGCCTACCAGGGAAGCCCCAGCATTTT	CASSLPGKPQHF
TRBD2	TRBV28	.	TRBJ2-1	TGTGCCAGCAGTTCGTTTAGCGGGGGTTCGAATGAGCAGTTCTTC	CASSSFSGGSNEQFF
.	TRBV6-5	.	TRBJ1-5	TGTGCCAGCAGTTACCTCGCCGGGGTACAGCCCCAGCATTTT	CASSYLAGVQPQHF
.	TRBV7-9	.	TRBJ2-2	TGTGCCAGCAGCTCCCCGGACTTCAGCACCGGGGAGCTGTTTTTT	CASSSPDFSTGELFF
TRBD1	TRBV6-1	.	TRBJ2-7	TGTGCCATAGGGACAGTAAACTACGAGCAGTACTTC	CAIGTVNYEQYF
TRBD1	TRBV13	.	TRBJ2-1	TGTGCCAGCAGCTTAGGGGACAGGGGAAGTGAGCAGTTCTTC	CASSLGDRGSEQFF
.	TRBV4-1	.	TRBJ1-2	TGCGCCAGCAGCCAAGATCCGGGGCCCAACTATGGCTACACCTTC	CASSQDPGPNYGYTF
.	TRBV11-2	.	TRBJ2-3	TGTGCCAGCAGCTTAGTGGTAGCGGAGACAGATACGCAGTATTTT	CASSLVVAETDTQYF
.	TRBV4-1	.	TRBJ2-5	TGCGCCAGCAGCCAAGAACACTACTATCAAGAGACCCAGTACTTC	CASSQEHYYQETQYF
TRBD1	TRBV27	.	TRBJ1-1	TGTGCCAGCAGTAGGACAGGGAGAGGAGGAACTGAAGCTTTCTTT	CASSRTGRGGTEAFF
.	TRBV13	once	TRBJ2-3	TGTGCCAGCAGCCACCCCCCGGGGTCAGATACGCAGTATTTT	CASSHPPGSDTQYF
.	TRBV9	.	TRBJ1-1	TGTGCCAGCAGCCCCCGGACAAGTGCTCTAGCTTTCTTT	CASSPRTSALAFF
.	TRBV2	.	TRBJ1-5	TGTGCCAGCAGTGACGGGCAGGAGGGTCGACAGCCCCAGCATTTT	CASSDGQEGRQPQHF
.	TRBV2	.	TRBJ1-4	TGTGCCAGCACTGGCGGGGCTAATGAAAAACTGTTTTTT	CASTGGANEKLFF
TRBD1	TRBV7-9	.	TRBJ1-5	TGTGCCAGCAGCTCTTCCGGGACAGAAGGCCAGCCCCAGCATTTT	CASSSSGTEGQPQHF